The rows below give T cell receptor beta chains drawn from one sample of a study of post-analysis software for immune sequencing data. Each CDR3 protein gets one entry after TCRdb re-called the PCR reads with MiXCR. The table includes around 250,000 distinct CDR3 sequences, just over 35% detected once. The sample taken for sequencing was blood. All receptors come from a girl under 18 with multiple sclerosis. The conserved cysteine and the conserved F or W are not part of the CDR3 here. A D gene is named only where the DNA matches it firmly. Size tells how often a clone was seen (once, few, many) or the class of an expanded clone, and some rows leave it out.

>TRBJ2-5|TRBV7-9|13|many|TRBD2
ASSLGLAVQETQY
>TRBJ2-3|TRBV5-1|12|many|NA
ASSEGPSSDTQY
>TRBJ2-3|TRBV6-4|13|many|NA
ASSAVGARTDTQY
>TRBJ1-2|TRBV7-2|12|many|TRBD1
ASSSPTGSIGYT
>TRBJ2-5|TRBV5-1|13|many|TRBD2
ASSRLAGGQETQY
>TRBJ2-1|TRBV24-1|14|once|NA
ATSDQGSSSYDEQF
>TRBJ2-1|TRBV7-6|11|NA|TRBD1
ASSIRTGNEQF
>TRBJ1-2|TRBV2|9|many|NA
ASSEGYGYT
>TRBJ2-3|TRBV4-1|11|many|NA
ASSTQDTDTQY
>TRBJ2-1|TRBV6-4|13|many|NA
ASSDEAGAYNEQF
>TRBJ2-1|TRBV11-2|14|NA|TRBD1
ASSLWTGGNFDEQF
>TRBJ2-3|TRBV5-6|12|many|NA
ASSSGASTDTQY
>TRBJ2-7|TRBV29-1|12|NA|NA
SVEEWQETYEQY